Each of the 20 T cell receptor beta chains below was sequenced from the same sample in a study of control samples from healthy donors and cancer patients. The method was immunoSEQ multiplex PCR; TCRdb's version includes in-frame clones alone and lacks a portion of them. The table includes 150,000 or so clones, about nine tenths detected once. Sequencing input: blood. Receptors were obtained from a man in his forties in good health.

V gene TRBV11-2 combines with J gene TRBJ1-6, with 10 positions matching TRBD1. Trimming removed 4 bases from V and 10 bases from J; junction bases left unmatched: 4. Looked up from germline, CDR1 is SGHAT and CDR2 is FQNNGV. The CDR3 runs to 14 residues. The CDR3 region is CASSSTGGESPLHF. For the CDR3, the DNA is TGTGCCAGCAGCTCGACAGGGGGCGAGTCACCCCTCCACTTT.

CDR3 in amino acids: CASSVVRVDTGELFF. CDR3 DNA sequence: TGTGCCAGCAGCGTAGTCAGGGTGGACACCGGGGAGCTGTTTTTT. V is TRBV9 and J is TRBJ2-2; the D gene is possibly TRBD1 (5 bases). CDR1 and CDR2 from the germline V gene are SGDLS and YYNGEE. The CDR3 is 15 amino acids. V gave up 0 bases and J gave up 3 bases, with 9 bases separating them.

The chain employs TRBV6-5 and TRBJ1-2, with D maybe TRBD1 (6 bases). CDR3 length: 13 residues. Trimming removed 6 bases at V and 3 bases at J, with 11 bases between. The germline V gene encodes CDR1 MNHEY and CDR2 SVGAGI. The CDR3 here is CASRSGADYGYTF. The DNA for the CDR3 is TGTGCCAGCAGGTCAGGGGCGGACTATGGCTACACCTTC.

The CDR3 sequence: CASSLAGGLVGTYEQYF. The CDR3 bases are TGTGCCAGCAGCCTCGCGGGGGGACTAGTAGGAACCTACGAGCAGTACTTC. The chain combines TRBV7-2 with TRBJ2-7; 8 bases match TRBD2. CDR3 length equals 17 residues. Germline V CDR1 and CDR2: SGHTA, FQGNSA. With V trimmed by 5 bases and J by 2 bases, 14 bases remained unmatched.

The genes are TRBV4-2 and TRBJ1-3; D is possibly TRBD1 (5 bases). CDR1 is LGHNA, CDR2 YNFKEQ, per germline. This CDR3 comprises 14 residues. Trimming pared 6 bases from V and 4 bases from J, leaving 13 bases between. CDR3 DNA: TGTGCCAGCAGACTCGAAGGGGCAGGAAACACCATATATTTT. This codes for CASRLEGAGNTIYF.

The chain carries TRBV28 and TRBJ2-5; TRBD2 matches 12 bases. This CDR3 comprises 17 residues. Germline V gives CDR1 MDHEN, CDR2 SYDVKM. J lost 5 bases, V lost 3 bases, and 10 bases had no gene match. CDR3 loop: CASSLGTRLAGEETQYF. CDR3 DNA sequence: TGTGCCAGCAGTTTGGGAACAAGACTAGCGGGAGAGGAGACCCAGTACTTC. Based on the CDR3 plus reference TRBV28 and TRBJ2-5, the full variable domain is DVKVTQSSRYLVKRTGEKVFLECVQDMDHENMFWYRQDPGLGLRLIYFSYDVKMKEKGDIPEGYSVSREKKERFSLILESASTNQTSMYLCASSLGTRLAGEETQYFGPGTRLLVL.

The CDR3 DNA reads as TGCGCCAGCAGCTTGGGCTCCGCCCAGAAAGGCTCCTACGAGCAGTACTTC. It codes for CASSLGSAQKGSYEQYF. This chain connects TRBV5-1 to TRBJ2-7; no firm D call. Trimming removed 0 bases at V and 0 bases at J, with 16 bases between. Germline loops: CDR1 SGHRS, CDR2 YFSETQ. The CDR3 runs 17 residues.

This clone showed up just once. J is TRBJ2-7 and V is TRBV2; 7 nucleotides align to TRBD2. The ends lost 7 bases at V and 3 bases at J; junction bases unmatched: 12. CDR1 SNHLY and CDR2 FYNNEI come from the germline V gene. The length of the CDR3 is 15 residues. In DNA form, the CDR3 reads TGTGCCAGCACCCCAAGGATTGCGGGGGACTACGAGCAGTACTTC. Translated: CASTPRIAGDYEQYF.

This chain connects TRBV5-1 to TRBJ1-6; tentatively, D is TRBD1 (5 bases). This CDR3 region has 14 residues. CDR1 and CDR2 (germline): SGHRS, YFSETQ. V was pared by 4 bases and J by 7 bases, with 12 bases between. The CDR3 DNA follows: TGCGCCAGCAGCCCGGGACGGGGAAATTCACCCCTCCACTTT. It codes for CASSPGRGNSPLHF.

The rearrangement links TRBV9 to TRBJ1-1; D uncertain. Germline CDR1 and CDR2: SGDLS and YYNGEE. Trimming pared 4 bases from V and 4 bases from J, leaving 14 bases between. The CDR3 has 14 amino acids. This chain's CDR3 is CASSPPPDTTEAFF. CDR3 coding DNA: TGTGCCAGCAGCCCGCCCCCAGACACCACTGAAGCTTTCTTT.

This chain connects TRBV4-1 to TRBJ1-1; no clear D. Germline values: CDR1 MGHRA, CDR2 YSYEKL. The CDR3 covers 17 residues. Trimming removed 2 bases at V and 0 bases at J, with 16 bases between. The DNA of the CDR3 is TGCGCCAGCAGCCAAATCACTCGGACCGTGCTGAACACTGAAGCTTTCTTT. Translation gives CASSQITRTVLNTEAFF.

CDR3 protein: CASSYSEDEGELFF. In nucleotides, the CDR3 is TGTGCCAGCAGTTACTCGGAGGACGAGGGGGAGCTGTTTTTT. This chain joins TRBV6-5 and TRBJ2-2, with D perhaps TRBD2 (5 bases). V was shortened by 0 bases and J by 8 bases, with 10 bases between the two germline ends. Germline CDR1 is MNHEY and CDR2 is SVGAGI. The CDR3 runs to 14 residues.

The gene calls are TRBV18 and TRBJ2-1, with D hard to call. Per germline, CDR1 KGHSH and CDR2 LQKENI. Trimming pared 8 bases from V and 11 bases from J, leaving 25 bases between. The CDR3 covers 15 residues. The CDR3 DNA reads TGTGCCAGCACCGAAGCTCAACTCGTTAGCACACAGCAGTTCTTC. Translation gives CASTEAQLVSTQQFF.

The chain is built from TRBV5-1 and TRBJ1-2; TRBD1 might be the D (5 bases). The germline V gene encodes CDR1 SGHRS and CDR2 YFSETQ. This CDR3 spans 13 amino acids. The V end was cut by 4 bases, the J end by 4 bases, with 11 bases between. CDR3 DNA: TGCGCCAGCAGCCCCTTCGGGGGCTATGGCTACACCTTC. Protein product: CASSPFGGYGYTF.

The CDR3, as DNA: TGTGCCAGCAGCCGACAGGGCACTGAAGCTTTCTTT. Translated: CASSRQGTEAFF. The chain carries TRBV11-3 and TRBJ1-1; TRBD1 aligns across 7 bases. The V gene's germline CDR1 is SGHNT and CDR2 YENEEA. The ends lost 5 bases at V and 4 bases at J; junction bases unmatched: 1. The CDR3 is made up of 12 amino acids.

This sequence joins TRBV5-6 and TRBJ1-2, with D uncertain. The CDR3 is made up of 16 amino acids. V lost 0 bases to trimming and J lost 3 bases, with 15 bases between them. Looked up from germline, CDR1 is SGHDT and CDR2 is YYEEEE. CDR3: CASSLVPGSTDYGYTF. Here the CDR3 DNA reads TGTGCCAGCAGCTTGGTGCCGGGGTCGACGGACTATGGCTACACCTTC.

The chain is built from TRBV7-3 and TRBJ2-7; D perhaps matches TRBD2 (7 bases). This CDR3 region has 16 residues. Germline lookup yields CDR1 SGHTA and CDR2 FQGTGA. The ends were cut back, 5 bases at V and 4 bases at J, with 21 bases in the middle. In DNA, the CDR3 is TGTGCCAGCAGCGAAGGCGGGGGCGGGGCGTCGTACGAGCAGTACTTC. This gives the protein CASSEGGGGASYEQYF.

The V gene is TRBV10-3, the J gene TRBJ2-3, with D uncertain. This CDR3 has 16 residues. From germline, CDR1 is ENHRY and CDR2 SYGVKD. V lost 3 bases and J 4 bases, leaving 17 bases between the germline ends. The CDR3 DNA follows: TGTGCCATCAGTGACCCGGACCCAGTAGTGGCAGATACGCAGTATTTT. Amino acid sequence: CAISDPDPVVADTQYF.

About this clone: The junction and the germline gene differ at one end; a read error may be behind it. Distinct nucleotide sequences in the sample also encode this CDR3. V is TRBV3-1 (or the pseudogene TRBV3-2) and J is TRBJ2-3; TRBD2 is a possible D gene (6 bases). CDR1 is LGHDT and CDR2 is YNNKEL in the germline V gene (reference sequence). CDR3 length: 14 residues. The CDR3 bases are TGTGCCAGTAGCCAAGGGACTGGGGGGGATACGCAGTATTTT. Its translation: CASSQGTGGDTQYF.

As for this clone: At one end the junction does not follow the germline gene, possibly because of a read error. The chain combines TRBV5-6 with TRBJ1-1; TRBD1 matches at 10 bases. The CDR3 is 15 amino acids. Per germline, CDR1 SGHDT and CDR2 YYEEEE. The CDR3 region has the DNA TGTGCCAGCAGCTTGGTCGGGGACAGGGGCCCGTACGGGGGATTT. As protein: CASSLVGDRGPYGGF.